This T cell receptor beta chain was observed in a study of T cell repertoires in cytomegalovirus infection. In the study overall: Both CMV infection and a matching HLA type were indicated by public TCR beta signatures.

Turning to this clonotype: Its antigen is currently unknown.

From the reads, TCRdb called clonotypes with MiXCR, one entry per CDR3 protein. Altogether approximately 630,000 distinct CDR3 sequences are present, about 24% being singletons, with the ten largest covering around 8%. Trimming left V 0 bases short and J 1 base short, with 3 bases between. CDR3 size: 13 residues. The germline CDR1 and CDR2 sequences are SQVTM and ANQGSEA. Findings and limits, study-wide: CMV-specific HLA-C-restricted TCR beta clonotypes dominated the ex vivo response. Carriage of CMV together with the relevant HLA was identifiable through cumulative public TCR beta family frequency.

The source of this sequence is a human donor in good health (CMV status not recorded). Some clones in this sample may be carry-over from other donors' samples. Sequenced: CD8+ T cells from PBMCs. This chain uses TRBV29-1 with TRBJ2-2, with D unresolved. In DNA, the CDR3 is TGCAGCGTTGAAGAACAGAACACCGGGGAGCTGTTTTTT. Amino acids: CSVEEQNTGELFF.